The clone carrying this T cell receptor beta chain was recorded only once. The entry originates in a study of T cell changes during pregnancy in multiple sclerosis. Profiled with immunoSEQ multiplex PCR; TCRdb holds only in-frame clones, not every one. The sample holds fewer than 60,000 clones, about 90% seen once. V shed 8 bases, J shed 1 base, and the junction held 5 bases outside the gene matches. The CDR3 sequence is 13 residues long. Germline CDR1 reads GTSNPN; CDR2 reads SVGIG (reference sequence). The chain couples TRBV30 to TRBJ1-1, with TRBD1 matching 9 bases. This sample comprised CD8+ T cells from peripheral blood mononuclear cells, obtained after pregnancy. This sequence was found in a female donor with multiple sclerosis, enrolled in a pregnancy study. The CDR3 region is CAGDRESNTEAFF. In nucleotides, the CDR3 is TGTGCCGGGGACAGGGAGTCGAACACTGAAGCTTTCTTT.